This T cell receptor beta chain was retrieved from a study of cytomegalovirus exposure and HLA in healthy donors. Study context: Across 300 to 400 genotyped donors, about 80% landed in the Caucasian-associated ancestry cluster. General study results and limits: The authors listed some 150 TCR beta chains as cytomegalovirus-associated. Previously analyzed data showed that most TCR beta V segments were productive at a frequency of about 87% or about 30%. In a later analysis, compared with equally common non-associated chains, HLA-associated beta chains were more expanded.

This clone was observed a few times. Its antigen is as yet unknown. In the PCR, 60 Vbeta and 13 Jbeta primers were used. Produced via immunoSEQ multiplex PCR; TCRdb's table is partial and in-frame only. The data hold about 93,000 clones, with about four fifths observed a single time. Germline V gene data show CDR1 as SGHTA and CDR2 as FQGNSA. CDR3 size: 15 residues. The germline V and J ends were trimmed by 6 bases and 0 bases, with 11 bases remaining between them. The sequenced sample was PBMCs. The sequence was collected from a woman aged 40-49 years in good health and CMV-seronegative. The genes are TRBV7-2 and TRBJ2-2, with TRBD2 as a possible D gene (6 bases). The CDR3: CASSRGGSNTGELFF. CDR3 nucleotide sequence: TGTGCCAGCAGTAGGGGAGGTTCGAACACCGGGGAGCTGTTTTTT.